Below, 6 T cell receptor beta chains from the same sample are listed, as sequenced in a study of blood T cells in healthy people across ages. It was with a sample-barcoded 5' primer and a J-beta primer mix that a second PCR of roughly 7 to 12 cycles was run. TCRdb re-analysed the 5' RACE reads in MiXCR, keeping a single row per CDR3 protein. The repertoire holds about 1.6 million distinct CDR3 sequences, with roughly 32% as singletons. Sequencing was carried out using blood. All receptors derive from a woman under 40 in good health.

This clonotype has a handful of counts. The chain joins TRBV20-1 to TRBJ2-5; 8 positions agree with TRBD2. The CDR3 has 17 residues. The V and J ends lost 6 bases and 2 bases, in that order; junction bases with no gene match: 17. Germline V gives CDR1 DFQATT, CDR2 SNEGSKA (reference sequence). CDR3 in amino acids: CSAGGEGSGAKQETQYF. CDR3 coding DNA: TGCAGTGCCGGAGGAGAGGGTAGCGGGGCGAAGCAAGAGACCCAGTACTTC.

The chain recombines TRBV11-2 with TRBJ1-6, with D perhaps TRBD1 (5 bases). Trimming took 6 bases from V and 7 from J, leaving 16 bases between them. The CDR3 contains 15 residues. CDR1 and CDR2 from the germline V gene are SGHAT and FQNNGV. This CDR3 is CASRIVRDRNSPLHF. The CDR3 region has the DNA TGTGCCAGCAGAATAGTTCGGGACCGCAATTCACCCCTCCACTTT.

This clonotype was detected a few times. The chain recombines TRBV6-6 with TRBJ2-7; TRBD1 matches 8 bases. The germline gives CDR1 MNHNY, CDR2 SVGAGI (reference sequence). V trimming: 2 bases; J trimming: 0 bases; junction bases outside the gene matches: 9. The CDR3 runs to 17 residues. The CDR3 nucleotides read TGTGCCAGCAGTTACCGATGGGACAGGAGAAGCTCCTACGAGCAGTACTTC. Translation: CASSYRWDRRSSYEQYF.

This clonotype was recorded a few times. This chain links TRBV20-1 with TRBJ2-1; D perhaps matches TRBD2 (6 bases). Trimming left V 5 bases short and J 2 bases short, with 16 bases between. Germline assignment: CDR1 DFQATT and CDR2 SNEGSKA (reference sequence). The CDR3 length is 15 residues. The CDR3 protein is CSAGSLASAYNEQFF. DNA for the CDR3: TGCAGTGCTGGATCTCTAGCGTCAGCCTACAATGAGCAGTTCTTC.

This clonotype was detected only a few times. The V and J genes are TRBV6-1 and TRBJ1-1; D perhaps matches TRBD1 (6 bases). The ends were cut back, 5 bases at V and 3 bases at J, with 13 bases in the middle. There are 14 residues in the CDR3. The germline gives CDR1 MNHNS, CDR2 SASEGT. The CDR3 DNA is TGTGCCAGCAGTATTACAGGGACCTACACTGAAGCTTTCTTT. It translates to CASSITGTYTEAFF.

This clonotype was recorded a few times. This sequence joins TRBV7-2 and TRBJ1-4, with D perhaps matching TRBD1 (5 bases). The CDR3 is 14 residues long. Trimming cost V 3 bases and J 7 bases, with 12 bases left between them. Germline values: CDR1 SGHTA, CDR2 FQGNSA. Here the CDR3 reads CASSLGVQTEKLFF. CDR3 DNA sequence: TGTGCCAGCAGCTTGGGGGTACAGACTGAAAAACTGTTTTTT.